This entry concerns a single TCR beta chain. The germline V and J ends were trimmed by 3 bases and 7 bases, with 7 bases remaining between them. Germline V lookup: CDR1 SEHNR, CDR2 FQNEAQ (reference sequence). The CDR3 length is 12 residues. A second about 6 to 12 cycle PCR used barcoded and J-beta primers. Every cDNA molecule carried a tag from a template-switch adaptor bearing 12 random nucleotides. TCRdb recomputed calls from the 5' RACE reads with MiXCR, one row per CDR3 protein. The sample has 600,000 to 850,000 distinct CDR3 sequences, more than 40% seen once; the top ten hold roughly 20%. These data originate in a study of blood T cells in healthy people across ages.

Sequenced material: blood. V gene TRBV7-9 combines with J gene TRBJ1-5; D is perhaps TRBD1 (5 bases). This clonotype was sampled from a woman aged 55-70 years in good health. In nucleotides, the CDR3 is TGTGCCAGCAGCTTCGACAGCCAGCCCCAGCATTTT. Translation gives CASSFDSQPQHF.